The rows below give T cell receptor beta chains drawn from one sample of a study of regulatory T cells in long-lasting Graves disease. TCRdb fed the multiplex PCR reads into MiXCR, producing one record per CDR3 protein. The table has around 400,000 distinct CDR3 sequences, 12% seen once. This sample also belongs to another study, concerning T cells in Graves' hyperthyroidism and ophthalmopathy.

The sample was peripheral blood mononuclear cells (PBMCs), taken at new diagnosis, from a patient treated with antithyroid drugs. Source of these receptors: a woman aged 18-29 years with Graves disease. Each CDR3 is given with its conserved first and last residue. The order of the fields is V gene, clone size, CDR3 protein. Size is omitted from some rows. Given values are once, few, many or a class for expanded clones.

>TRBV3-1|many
CASSQGLDNEKLFF
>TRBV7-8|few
CASSLAWGNEQYF
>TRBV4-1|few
CASSPRAGAIDTQYF
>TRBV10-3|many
CAISEGTGRRKETQYF
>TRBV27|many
CASSPTGWNEQFF
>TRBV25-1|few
CASSELGGAYEQYF
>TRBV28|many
CASLLAGTDTQYF
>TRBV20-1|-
CSARLLPSGAYNEQFF
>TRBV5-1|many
CASSLALLIQRGSTDTQYF
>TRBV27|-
CASSFFGLTERTEAFF
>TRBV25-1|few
CASSAGTDFTGELFF
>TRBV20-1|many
CSASRGLGQPQHF
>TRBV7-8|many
CASSLDPDRSSDTQYF
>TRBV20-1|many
CSARRAGVSYEQYF
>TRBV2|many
CASRLGTAAEKLFF
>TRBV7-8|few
CASSHGPIAGGRGEQYF
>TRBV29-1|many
CSGHLDEQFF
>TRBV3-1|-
CANSLIQGDTEAFF
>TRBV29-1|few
CSVGQGAHEQYF
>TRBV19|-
CASTKGTMKGYTF
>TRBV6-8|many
CASRTADQKINEQFF
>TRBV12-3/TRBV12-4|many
CASSLSLYGYTF
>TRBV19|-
CASSIGGAAGELFF
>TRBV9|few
CASSVEASGNTIYF